One and the same sample provided the 25 T cell receptor beta chains below, sequenced in a study of patients and donors after allogeneic stem cell transplantation. TCRdb fed the RT-PCR reads into MiXCR, producing one record per CDR3 protein. The sample has 400,000 to 450,000 distinct CDR3 sequences; roughly 17% are singletons. Sequencing input: blood, either unsorted or a sorted T cell fraction (not recorded which). These TCRs come from a human donor who was either an allogeneic HSCT recipient or a stem cell or donor lymphocyte infusion donor (not recorded which). It is not recorded whose cells these are; they may come from a transplant donor.

This clonotype has just a few counts. The V call is TRBV14, the J call TRBJ1-1; no reliable D call. The CDR3 is made up of 14 amino acids. Germline CDR1 is SGHDN and CDR2 is FVKESK. The V end was cut by 0 bases, the J end by 4 bases, with 9 bases between. The CDR3 DNA is TGTGCCAGCAGCCAAGAACTGAAAACCACTGAAGCTTTCTTT. It is translated as CASSQELKTTEAFF.

This clonotype was picked up a small number of times. The J gene is TRBJ2-7, the V gene TRBV10-3; 9 bases fit TRBD1. This CDR3 region has 14 residues. The junction had 7 bases not matched to a gene; V was cut back by 7 bases and J by 3 bases. Germline lookup yields CDR1 ENHRY and CDR2 SYGVKD. CDR3 sequence reads: CAITRGQGFYEQYF. Written as DNA, the CDR3 is TGTGCCATCACACGGGGACAGGGATTCTACGAGCAGTACTTC.

At least ten counts were recorded for this clonotype. CDR3 residues: CSGQGGPYTEAFF. The CDR3 nucleotides read TGCAGTGGTCAGGGGGGCCCGTACACTGAAGCTTTCTTT. The chain links TRBV20-1 to TRBJ1-1; 7 nucleotides match TRBD1. Germline loops: CDR1 DFQATT, CDR2 SNEGSKA (reference sequence). J lost 3 bases, V lost 7 bases, and 8 bases had no gene match. The CDR3 is made up of 13 amino acids.

In its sample, this clonotype was seen a few times. The V gene is TRBV5-1, the J gene TRBJ1-1, with D hard to call. Trimming stripped 3 bases from V and 1 base from J, with 10 bases between. Germline values: CDR1 SGHRS, CDR2 YFSETQ. The CDR3 is made up of 14 amino acids. The CDR3 DNA follows: TGCGCCAGCAGCTCGCGTTACAGGAACACTGAAGCTTTCTTT. Translated: CASSSRYRNTEAFF.

The chain joins TRBV20-1 to TRBJ2-7, with TRBD2 matching over 8 bases. V lost 7 bases and J lost 4; bases outside the gene matches: 9. This CDR3 region has 13 residues. Per the germline V gene, CDR1 is DFQATT and CDR2 is SNEGSKA (reference sequence). The CDR3 region has the DNA TGCAGTGGCCGTGCGGGACTAGGGTACGAGCAGTACTTC. It specifies CSGRAGLGYEQYF.

The V gene is TRBV5-1, the J gene TRBJ2-7, with TRBD1 matching 7 bases. V lost 0 bases and J lost 3; bases outside the gene matches: 6. Germline V gene data show CDR1 as SGHRS and CDR2 as YFSETQ. The CDR3 consists of 15 residues. Here the CDR3 reads CASSLGQGNLYEQYF. The CDR3 nucleotides read TGCGCCAGCAGCTTGGGACAGGGCAACCTCTACGAGCAGTACTTC.

This sequence joins TRBV12-5 and TRBJ1-2, with D possibly being TRBD1 (6 bases). The CDR3 runs to 15 residues. Germline lookup yields CDR1 LGHNT and CDR2 FRNRAP. V was cut by 0 bases and J by 5 bases, with 13 bases left in between. The DNA of the CDR3 is TGTGCTAGTGGTTTGGTACGGGGGGGGCTTTATGGCTACACCTTC. Amino acids: CASGLVRGGLYGYTF.

This clonotype was counted ten times or more. CDR3 bases: TGCGCCAGCAGCTTGGTGGCGGACGCCGGGGAGCTGTTTTTT. This gives the protein CASSLVADAGELFF. This chain joins TRBV5-1 and TRBJ2-2; no reliable D call. Trimming removed 0 bases at V and 6 bases at J, with 9 bases between. Germline V CDR1 and CDR2: SGHRS, YFSETQ. This CDR3 has 14 amino acids.

In this sample, this clonotype turned up a few times. The rearrangement uses TRBV10-3 and TRBJ1-1; D not certain. The germline V gene has CDR1 ENHRY and CDR2 SYGVKD. With 2 bases removed from V and 4 bases from J, the gap between germline ends came to 17 bases. The CDR3 covers 16 residues. Here the CDR3 reads CAISEGIRIGITEAFF. In DNA form, the CDR3 reads TGTGCCATCAGTGAGGGGATCCGAATCGGTATCACTGAAGCTTTCTTT.

This chain joins TRBV18 and TRBJ1-1, with 8 bases fitting TRBD1. Germline V gene data show CDR1 as KGHSH and CDR2 as LQKENI. The CDR3 spans 17 residues. The V gene end was trimmed by 3 bases and the J gene end by 1 base; junction bases not matched to a gene: 10. CDR3 in DNA: TGTGCCAGCTCACCCCCGACAGGGGATGGGGGGAACACTGAAGCTTTCTTT. It codes for CASSPPTGDGGNTEAFF.

This clonotype has a handful of counts. This chain connects TRBV7-3 to TRBJ2-1; 11 bases fit TRBD2. There are 14 residues in the CDR3. Germline values: CDR1 SGHTA, CDR2 FQGTGA. The V and J ends lost 6 bases and 9 bases, in that order; junction bases with no gene match: 7. CDR3 protein: CASSIAGGGGEQFF. DNA of the CDR3: TGTGCCAGCAGTATAGCGGGAGGGGGTGGTGAGCAGTTCTTC.

The rearrangement uses TRBV9 and TRBJ2-1; D is unclear. V shed 0 bases and J shed 8 bases, with 3 bases lying between them. Germline V gives CDR1 SGDLS, CDR2 YYNGEE. The CDR3 loop spans 11 amino acids. In DNA, the CDR3 is TGTGCCAGCAGCGTAGGCGATGAGCAGTTCTTC. Translating it yields CASSVGDEQFF. The variable domain in full, completed from reference TRBV9 and TRBJ2-1, reads DSGVTQTPKHLITATGQRVTLRCSPRSGDLSVYWYQQSLDQGLQFLIQYYNGEERAKGNILERFSAQQFPDLHSELNLSSLELGDSALYFCASSVGDEQFFGPGTRLTVL.

This clonotype was seen only a few times. The rearrangement uses TRBV5-1 and TRBJ1-2, with unresolved D. The CDR3 extends over 13 amino acids. The germline CDR1 and CDR2 sequences are SGHRS and YFSETQ. Deletions cut 4 bases from V and 2 bases from J, with 9 bases between. CDR3 nucleotides: TGCGCCAGCAGCCCCGAGGGAAACTATGGCTACACCTTC. It codes for CASSPEGNYGYTF.

The chain employs TRBV5-5 and TRBJ2-7; no firm D call. V shed 5 bases and J shed 1 base, with 7 bases lying between them. Germline V gives CDR1 SGHKS, CDR2 YYEKEE (reference sequence). This CDR3 is built from 12 residues. The CDR3 here is CASRSTSYEQYF. The CDR3 DNA follows: TGTGCCAGCAGGTCCACTTCCTACGAGCAGTACTTC.

The table lists this clonotype with many counts. The rearrangement uses TRBV5-6 and TRBJ2-5, with TRBD2 matching over 14 bases. The V gene end was trimmed by 4 bases and the J gene end by 5 bases; junction bases not matched to a gene: 4. This CDR3 has 15 amino acids. Per germline, CDR1 SGHDT and CDR2 YYEEEE. This CDR3 reads CASSLRTSGGETQYF. Written as DNA, the CDR3 is TGTGCCAGCAGCCTCAGGACTAGCGGGGGGGAGACCCAGTACTTC.

The V and J genes are TRBV12-5 and TRBJ1-1; weak D call: TRBD1 (6 bases). Trimming pared 7 bases from V and 0 bases from J, leaving 12 bases between. CDR3 length: 14 amino acids. From germline, CDR1 is LGHNT and CDR2 FRNRAP. CDR3 coding DNA: TGTGCTAGTGACCAATACAGGGTGAACACTGAAGCTTTCTTT. This sequence encodes CASDQYRVNTEAFF.

CDR3 amino acids: CASSTRQGSSEAFF. The CDR3 coding sequence is TGTGCCAGCAGTACCCGACAGGGTAGCTCGGAAGCTTTCTTT. V is TRBV12-3 or TRBV12-4 and J is TRBJ1-1; 7 nucleotides agree with TRBD1. After removal of 5 bases from V and 8 bases from J, the junction contained 11 bases not matched to a gene. CDR3 size: 14 residues.

The chain has TRBV30 and TRBJ2-3, with D maybe TRBD2 (6 bases). Germline V gives CDR1 GTSNPN, CDR2 SVGIG (reference sequence). The CDR3 sequence is 16 residues long. The V end lost 5 bases, the J end lost 2 bases, and 20 bases lay between the germline ends. The DNA of the CDR3 is TGTGCCTGGGCCCAGGGACTTCCAGGGATCACAGATACGCAGTATTTT. This codes for CAWAQGLPGITDTQYF.

The sample holds a few counts of this clonotype. The rearrangement uses TRBV20-1 and TRBJ1-2, with 8 bases identical to TRBD1. There are 14 residues in the CDR3. The germline V gene encodes CDR1 DFQATT and CDR2 SNEGSKA (reference sequence). With V trimmed by 6 bases and J by 5 bases, 11 bases remained unmatched. CDR3 residues: CSANPAGTGYGYTF. In DNA form, the CDR3 reads TGCAGTGCCAACCCCGCCGGGACAGGTTATGGCTACACCTTC.

V and J are TRBV7-3 and TRBJ2-4, with 7 bases that match TRBD1. This CDR3 has 13 amino acids. The junction had 4 bases not matched to a gene; V was cut back by 5 bases and J by 6 bases. The germline V gene has CDR1 SGHTA and CDR2 FQGTGA. The CDR3 DNA reads TGTGCCAGCAGCCCACAGGGGCTAAACATTCAGTACTTC. This sequence encodes CASSPQGLNIQYF.

The chain uses TRBV28 and TRBJ2-2; 7 nucleotides agree with TRBD1. V lost 7 bases to trimming and J lost 8 bases; unmatched junction nucleotides: 7. Germline CDR1 MDHEN, CDR2 SYDVKM. The CDR3 extends over 13 amino acids. The CDR3 DNA is TGTGCCAGCATCCTAGGGGGCTTAGGGGAGCTGTTTTTT. Encoded protein: CASILGGLGELFF.

This clonotype appeared a few times. The chain has TRBV6-4 and TRBJ2-1, with D tentatively TRBD1 or TRBD2 (6 bases each). Trimming took off 4 bases at V and 7 bases at J, with 17 bases between the two ends. This CDR3 spans 15 amino acids. The germline gives CDR1 MRHNA, CDR2 SNTAGT. CDR3 bases: TGTGCCAGCAGTGGGCCTCTCCGGGGGCGGAATGAGCAGTTCTTC. Translating gives CASSGPLRGRNEQFF.

This rearrangement joins TRBV4-3 to TRBJ2-2; 13 bases match TRBD2. This CDR3 comprises 18 residues. V lost 4 bases and J lost 7; bases outside the gene matches: 12. CDR1 is LGHNA and CDR2 is YSLEER in the germline V gene. CDR3 in DNA: TGCGCCAGCAGCCTCTACGGGACTAGCGGGGATTATGGCGGGGAGCTGTTTTTT. Protein: CASSLYGTSGDYGGELFF.

This clonotype was recorded at least ten times. This chain uses TRBV5-1 with TRBJ2-2, with D perhaps TRBD2 (6 bases). The ends were cut back, 1 base at V and 3 bases at J, with 10 bases in the middle. CDR1 and CDR2 from the germline V gene are SGHRS and YFSETQ. This CDR3 has 15 residues. CDR3 in amino acids: CASSLSLAYTGELFF. The CDR3 DNA reads as TGCGCCAGCAGCTTGTCCCTAGCGTACACCGGGGAGCTGTTTTTT.

This chain links TRBV7-3 with TRBJ2-1; 7 nucleotides align to TRBD2. CDR3 length: 14 residues. J gave up 6 bases and V 5 bases, and 7 bases lay outside the gene matches. The V gene's germline CDR1 is SGHTA and CDR2 FQGTGA. The CDR3 protein is CASSILGGFNEQFF. CDR3 sequence (DNA): TGTGCCAGCAGCATCCTCGGGGGGTTCAATGAGCAGTTCTTC. Variable domain in full (rest from reference TRBV7-3 and TRBJ2-1): GAGVSQTPSNKVTEKGKYVELRCDPISGHTALYWYRQSLGQGPEFLIYFQGTGAADDSGLPNDRFFAVRPEGSVSTLKIQRTERGDSAVYLCASSILGGFNEQFFGPGTRLTVL.